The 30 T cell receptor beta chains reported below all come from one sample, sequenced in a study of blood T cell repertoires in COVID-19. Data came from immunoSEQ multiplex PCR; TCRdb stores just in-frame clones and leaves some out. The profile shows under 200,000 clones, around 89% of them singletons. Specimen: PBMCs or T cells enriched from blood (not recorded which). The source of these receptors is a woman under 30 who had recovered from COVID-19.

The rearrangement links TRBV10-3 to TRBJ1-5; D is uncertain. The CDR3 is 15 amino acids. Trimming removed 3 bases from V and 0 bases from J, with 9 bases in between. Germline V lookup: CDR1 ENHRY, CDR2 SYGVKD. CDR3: CAISDGLNSNQPQHF. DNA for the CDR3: TGTGCCATCAGTGACGGACTTAATAGCAATCAGCCCCAGCATTTT.

The CDR3 is CASSQELAGVAKNIQYF. Here the CDR3 DNA reads TGTGCCAGCAGCCAAGAACTAGCGGGGGTAGCCAAAAACATTCAGTACTTC. The chain links TRBV4-2 to TRBJ2-4, with 11 bases aligning to TRBD2. Per the germline V gene, CDR1 is LGHNA and CDR2 is YNFKEQ. With V trimmed by 0 bases and J by 0 bases, 1 base remained unmatched. The CDR3 has 17 residues.

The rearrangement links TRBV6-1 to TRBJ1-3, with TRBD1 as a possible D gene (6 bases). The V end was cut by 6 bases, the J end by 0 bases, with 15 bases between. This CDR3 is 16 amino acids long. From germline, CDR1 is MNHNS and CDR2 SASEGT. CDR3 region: CASSESDRLSGNTIYF. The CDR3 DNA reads TGTGCCAGCAGCGAATCAGACAGGCTCTCTGGAAACACCATATATTTT.

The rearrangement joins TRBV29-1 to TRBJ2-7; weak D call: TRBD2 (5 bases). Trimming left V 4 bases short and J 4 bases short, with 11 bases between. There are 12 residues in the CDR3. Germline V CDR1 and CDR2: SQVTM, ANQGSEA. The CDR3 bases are TGCAGCGTTGGGGAGTCCCAGTACGAGCAGTACTTC. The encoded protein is CSVGESQYEQYF.

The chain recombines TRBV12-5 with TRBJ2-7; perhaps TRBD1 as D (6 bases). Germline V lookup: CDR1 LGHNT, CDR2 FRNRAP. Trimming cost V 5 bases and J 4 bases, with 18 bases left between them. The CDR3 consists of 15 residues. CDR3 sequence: CASGPRQEIGYEQYF. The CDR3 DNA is TGTGCTAGTGGTCCTCGACAGGAGATTGGATACGAGCAGTACTTC.

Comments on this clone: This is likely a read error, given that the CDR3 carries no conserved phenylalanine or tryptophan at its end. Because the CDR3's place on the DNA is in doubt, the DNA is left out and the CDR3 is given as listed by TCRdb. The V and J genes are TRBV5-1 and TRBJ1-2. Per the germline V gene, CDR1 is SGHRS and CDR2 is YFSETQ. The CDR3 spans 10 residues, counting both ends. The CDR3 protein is CASSNEGRAY.

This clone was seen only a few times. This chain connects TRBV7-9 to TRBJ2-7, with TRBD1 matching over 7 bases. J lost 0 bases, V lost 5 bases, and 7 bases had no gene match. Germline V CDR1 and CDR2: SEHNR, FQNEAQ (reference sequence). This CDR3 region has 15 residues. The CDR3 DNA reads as TGTGCCAGCAGCCCTAACAGGGGCGTCTCCTACGAGCAGTACTTC. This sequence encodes CASSPNRGVSYEQYF.

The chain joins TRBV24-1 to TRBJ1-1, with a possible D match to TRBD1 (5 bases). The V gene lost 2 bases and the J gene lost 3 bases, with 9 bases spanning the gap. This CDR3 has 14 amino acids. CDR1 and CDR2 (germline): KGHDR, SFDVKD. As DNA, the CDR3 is TGTGCCACCAGTGATTCATCAGGGTACACTGAAGCTTTCTTT. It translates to CATSDSSGYTEAFF.

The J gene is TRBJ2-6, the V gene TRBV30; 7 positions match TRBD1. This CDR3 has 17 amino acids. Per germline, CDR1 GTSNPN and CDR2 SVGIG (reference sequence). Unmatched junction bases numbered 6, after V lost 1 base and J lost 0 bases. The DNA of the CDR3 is TGTGCCTGGAGTGCGGCCAGGGGGAGCTCTGGGGCCAACGTCCTGACTTTC. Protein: CAWSAARGSSGANVLTF.

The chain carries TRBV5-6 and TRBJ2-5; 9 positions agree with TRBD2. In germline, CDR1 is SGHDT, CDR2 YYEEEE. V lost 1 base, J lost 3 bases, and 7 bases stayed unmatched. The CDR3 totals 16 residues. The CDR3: CASSLSGGGAEETQYF. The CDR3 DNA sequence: TGTGCCAGCAGCTTGTCTGGCGGGGGGGCCGAAGAGACCCAGTACTTC.

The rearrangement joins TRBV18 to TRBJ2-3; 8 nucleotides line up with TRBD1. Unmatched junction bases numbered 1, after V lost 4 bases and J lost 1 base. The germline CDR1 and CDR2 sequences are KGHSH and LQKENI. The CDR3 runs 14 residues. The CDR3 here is CASSQDRGTDTQYF. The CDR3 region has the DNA TGTGCCAGCTCACAGGACAGGGGCACAGATACGCAGTATTTT.

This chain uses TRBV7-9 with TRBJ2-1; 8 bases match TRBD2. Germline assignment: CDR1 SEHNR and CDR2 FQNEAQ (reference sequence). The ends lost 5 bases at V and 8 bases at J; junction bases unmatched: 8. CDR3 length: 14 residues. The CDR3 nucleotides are TGTGCCAGCAGCCCCGGACTAGCAGTCTATGAGCAGTTCTTC. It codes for CASSPGLAVYEQFF.

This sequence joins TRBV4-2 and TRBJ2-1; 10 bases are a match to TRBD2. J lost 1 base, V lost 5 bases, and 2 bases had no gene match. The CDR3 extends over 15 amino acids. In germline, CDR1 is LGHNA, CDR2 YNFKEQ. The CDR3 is CASSNSGGSYNEQFF. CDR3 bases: TGTGCCAGCAGCAATAGCGGGGGGTCCTACAATGAGCAGTTCTTC.

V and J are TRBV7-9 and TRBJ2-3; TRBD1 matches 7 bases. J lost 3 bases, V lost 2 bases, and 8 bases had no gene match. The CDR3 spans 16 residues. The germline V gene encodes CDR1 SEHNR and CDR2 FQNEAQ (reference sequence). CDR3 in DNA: TGTGCCAGCAGCTTAAGGGTCACAGGGGAAACAGATACGCAGTATTTT. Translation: CASSLRVTGETDTQYF.

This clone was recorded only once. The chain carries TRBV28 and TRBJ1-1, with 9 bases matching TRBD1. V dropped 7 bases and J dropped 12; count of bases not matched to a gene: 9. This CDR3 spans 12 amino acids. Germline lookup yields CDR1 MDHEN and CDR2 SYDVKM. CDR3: CASTQTGGATFF. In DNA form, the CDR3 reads TGTGCCAGCACCCAGACAGGGGGGGCTACTTTCTTT.

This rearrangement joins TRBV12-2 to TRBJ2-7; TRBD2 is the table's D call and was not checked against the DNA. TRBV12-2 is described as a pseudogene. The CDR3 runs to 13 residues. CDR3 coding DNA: TGTGCAAGTCGCCGAACGCGTCCCGGGGTGCTGTACTTC. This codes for CASRRTRPGVLYF.

The CDR3 DNA reads TGTGCCAGCATAAGGGGGAACTATGGCTACACCTTC. Protein sequence: CASIRGNYGYTF. V gene TRBV6-5 combines with J gene TRBJ1-2, with D possibly being TRBD1 (6 bases). CDR3 length equals 12 residues. The germline V gene has CDR1 MNHEY and CDR2 SVGAGI. V was cut by 7 bases and J by 2 bases, with 8 bases left in between.

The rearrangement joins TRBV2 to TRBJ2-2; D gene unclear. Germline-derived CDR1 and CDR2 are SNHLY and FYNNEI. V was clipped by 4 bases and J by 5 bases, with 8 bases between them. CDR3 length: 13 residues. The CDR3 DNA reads TGTGCCAGCAGTGTAATAGAGACCGGGGAGCTGTTTTTT. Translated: CASSVIETGELFF.

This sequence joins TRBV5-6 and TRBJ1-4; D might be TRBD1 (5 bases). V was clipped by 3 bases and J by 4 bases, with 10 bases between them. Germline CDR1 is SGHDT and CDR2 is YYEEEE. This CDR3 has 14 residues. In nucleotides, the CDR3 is TGTGCCAGCAGCTACGACAGAGATAATGAAAAACTGTTTTTT. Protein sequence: CASSYDRDNEKLFF.

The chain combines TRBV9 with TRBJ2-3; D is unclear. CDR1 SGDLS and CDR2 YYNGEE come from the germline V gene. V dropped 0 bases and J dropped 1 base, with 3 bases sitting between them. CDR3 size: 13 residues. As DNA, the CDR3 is TGTGCCAGCAGCGTAGCTGGCACAGATACGCAGTATTTT. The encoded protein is CASSVAGTDTQYF.

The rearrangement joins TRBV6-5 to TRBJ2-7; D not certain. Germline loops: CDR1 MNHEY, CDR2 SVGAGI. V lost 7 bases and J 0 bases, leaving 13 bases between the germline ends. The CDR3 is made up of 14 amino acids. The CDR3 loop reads CASIPSWSSYEQYF. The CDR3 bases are TGTGCCAGCATCCCCAGCTGGAGCTCCTACGAGCAGTACTTC.

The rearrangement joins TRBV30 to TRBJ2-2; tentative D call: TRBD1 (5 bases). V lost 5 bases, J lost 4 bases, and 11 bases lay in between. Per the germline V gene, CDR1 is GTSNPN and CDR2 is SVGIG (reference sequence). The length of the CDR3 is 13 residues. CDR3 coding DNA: TGTGCCTGGCCCGACAGAGGCACCGGGGAGCTGTTTTTT. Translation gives CAWPDRGTGELFF.

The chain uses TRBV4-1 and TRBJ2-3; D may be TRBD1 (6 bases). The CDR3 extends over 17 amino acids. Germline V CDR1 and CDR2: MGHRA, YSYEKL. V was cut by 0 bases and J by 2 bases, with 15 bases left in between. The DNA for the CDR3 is TGCGCCAGCAGCCAAGACCTAGACAGGCCCCTCACAGATACGCAGTATTTT. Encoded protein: CASSQDLDRPLTDTQYF.

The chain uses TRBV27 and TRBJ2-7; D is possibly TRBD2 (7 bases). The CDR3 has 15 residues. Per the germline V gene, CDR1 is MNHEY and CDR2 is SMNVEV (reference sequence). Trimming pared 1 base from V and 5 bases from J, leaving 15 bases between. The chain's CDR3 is CASSLLWGGRDEQYF. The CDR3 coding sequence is TGTGCCAGCAGTTTATTGTGGGGGGGCAGGGACGAGCAGTACTTC.

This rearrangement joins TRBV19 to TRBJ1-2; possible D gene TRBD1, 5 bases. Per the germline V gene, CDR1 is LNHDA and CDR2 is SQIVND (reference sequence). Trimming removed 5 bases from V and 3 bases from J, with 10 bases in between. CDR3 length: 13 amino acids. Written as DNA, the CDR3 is TGTGCCAGTAGTGAAACCAGGGACTATGGCTACACCTTC. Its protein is CASSETRDYGYTF.

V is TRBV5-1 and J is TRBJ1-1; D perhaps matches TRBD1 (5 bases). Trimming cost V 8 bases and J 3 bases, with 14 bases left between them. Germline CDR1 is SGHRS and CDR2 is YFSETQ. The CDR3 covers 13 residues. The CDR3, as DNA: TGCGCCAGTCGGGGGACGGAGGACACTGAAGCTTTCTTT. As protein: CASRGTEDTEAFF.

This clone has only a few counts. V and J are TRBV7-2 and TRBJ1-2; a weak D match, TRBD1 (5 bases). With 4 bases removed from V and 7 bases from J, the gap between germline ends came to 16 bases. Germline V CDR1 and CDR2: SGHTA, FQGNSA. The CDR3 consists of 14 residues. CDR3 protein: CASSSAVRARGYTF. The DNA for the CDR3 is TGTGCCAGCAGCTCCGCCGTCAGGGCGCGTGGCTACACCTTC.

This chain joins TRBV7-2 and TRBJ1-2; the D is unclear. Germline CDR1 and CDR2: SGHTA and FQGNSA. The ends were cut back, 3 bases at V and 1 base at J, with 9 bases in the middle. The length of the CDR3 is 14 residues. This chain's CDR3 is CASSFQDFNYGYTF. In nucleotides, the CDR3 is TGTGCCAGCAGCTTCCAGGATTTTAACTATGGCTACACCTTC.

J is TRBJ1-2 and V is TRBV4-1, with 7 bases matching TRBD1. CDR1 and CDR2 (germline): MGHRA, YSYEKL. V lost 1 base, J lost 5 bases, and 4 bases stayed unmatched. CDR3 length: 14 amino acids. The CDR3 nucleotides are TGCGCCAGCAGCCAAGGTCCCAGGGGGTATGGCTACACCTTC. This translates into CASSQGPRGYGYTF.

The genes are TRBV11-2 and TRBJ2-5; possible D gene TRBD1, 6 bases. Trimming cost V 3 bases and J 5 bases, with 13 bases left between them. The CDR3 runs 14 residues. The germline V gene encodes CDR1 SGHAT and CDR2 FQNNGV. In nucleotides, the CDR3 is TGTGCCAGCAGCTTTCAGGGGAGCTGGGAGACCCAGTACTTC. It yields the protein CASSFQGSWETQYF.